This T cell receptor beta chain was documented in a study of blood T cells in healthy people across ages. With respect to this clonotype: Its target is not known.

General study points: Considered underestimates were the diversity estimates obtained from one million T cells. In older individuals, TCR beta diversity per million T cells was lower, falling roughly linearly with age.

In terms of origin and age, donors were healthy Caucasian individuals from Russia aged 6 to 90. Each sample yielded at least 7 million isolated PBMCs. A J-beta primer mix and a sample-barcoded 5' primer were used in a second PCR of about 7 to 12 cycles. TCRdb fed the 5' RACE reads into MiXCR, producing one record per CDR3 protein. Here the sample spans over a million distinct CDR3 sequences, 40% to 45% being singletons. V lost 5 bases to trimming and J lost 1 base; unmatched junction nucleotides: 9. The germline gives CDR1 SGHTA, CDR2 FQGNSA. The CDR3 contains 16 residues. The specimen sequenced was blood. The V and J genes are TRBV7-2 and TRBJ2-7; 9 positions match TRBD1. The source of this sequence is a young woman in good health. Here the CDR3 reads CASSPQQGTGSYEQYF. The CDR3 DNA follows: TGTGCCAGCAGCCCGCAGCAAGGGACAGGGTCCTACGAGCAGTACTTC. The variable domain in full, with the rest retrieved from reference TRBV7-2 and TRBJ2-7, is GAGVSQSPSNKVTEKGKDVELRCDPISGHTALYWYRQSLGQGLEFLIYFQGNSAPDKSGLPSDRFSAERTGGSVSTLTIQRTQQEDSAVYLCASSPQQGTGSYEQYFGPGTRLTVT.